Presented here are 3 T cell receptor beta chains from one specimen sequenced in a study of cytomegalovirus exposure and HLA in healthy donors. The PCR made use of 60 Vbeta and 13 Jbeta primers. Sequenced by immunoSEQ multiplex PCR; TCRdb stores in-frame clones only, minus some. The sample holds about 150,000 clones, 60% to 85% seen once. What was sequenced was PBMCs. The receptors stem from a middle-aged man in good health and CMV-seropositive.

The chain couples TRBV5-5 to TRBJ2-3; a possible D gene is TRBD2 (6 bases). The germline gives CDR1 SGHKS, CDR2 YYEKEE (reference sequence). CDR3 size: 14 residues. V was cut by 5 bases and J by 2 bases, with 12 bases left in between. The CDR3 reads CASSKEGVTDTQYF. The CDR3 DNA is TGTGCCAGCAGTAAGGAGGGAGTCACAGATACGCAGTATTTT.

The chain links TRBV5-6 to TRBJ2-7; D remains unclear. The germline CDR1 and CDR2 sequences are SGHDT and YYEEEE. CDR3 length: 11 residues. Trimming took off 2 bases at V and 6 bases at J, with 6 bases between the two ends. This CDR3 reads CASSFQLEQYF. Here the CDR3 DNA reads TGTGCCAGCAGCTTCCAACTCGAGCAGTACTTC.

For the CDR3, the DNA is TGTGCCAGCAGCTGGCGGTTGGGGGGGGGTGGCTACACCTTC. Its protein product is CASSWRLGGGGYTF. The chain recombines TRBV2 with TRBJ1-2; weak D call: TRBD1 (5 bases). The V gene's germline CDR1 is SNHLY and CDR2 FYNNEI. The CDR3 covers 14 residues. V lost 6 bases and J lost 7, with 18 bases in between.